This is a list of T cell receptor beta chains from one sample in a study of Graves' ophthalmopathy and Graves' hyperthyroidism. TCRdb used MiXCR to reprocess the multiplex PCR reads, holding one entry per CDR3 protein. The top ten clones hold under 30% of a sample with over 40,000 distinct CDR3 sequences, 50% of them seen once. Sequencing was performed on peripheral blood. These receptors originate from an adult man with Graves' ophthalmopathy. Both conserved end residues are part of each CDR3. A D gene is named only where the DNA matches it firmly. Size is stated for part of the rows, as once, few or many counts, or as a class when the clone is expanded.

J gene,D gene,V gene,clone size,CDR3 DNA,CDR3 protein
TRBJ1-2,.,TRBV9,.,TGTGCCAGCAGTGCGGAGTGGGGGGATGGCTACACCTTC,CASSAEWGDGYTF
TRBJ1-3,.,TRBV5-1,many,TGCGCCAGCAGCCCTAGCCTCTCTGGAAACACCATATATTTT,CASSPSLSGNTIYF
TRBJ2-7,TRBD1,TRBV7-8,.,TGTGCCAGCAGCCTCCGACAGGGGTTCTACGAGCAGTACTTC,CASSLRQGFYEQYF
TRBJ1-4,.,TRBV9,many,TGTGCCAGCAGCGTAGGGGGGGGCAAACTGTTTTTT,CASSVGGGKLFF
TRBJ2-2,.,TRBV3-1,many,TGTGCCAGCAGCCAAGCTTCCGGGTCGTTCCGGGAGCTGTTTTTT,CASSQASGSFRELFF
TRBJ2-1,.,TRBV9,.,TGTGCCAGCAGCGTCTCCGGGACGATATACAATGAGCAGTTCTTC,CASSVSGTIYNEQFF
TRBJ2-5,.,TRBV4-1,many,TGCGCCAGCAGCCAAGGGGGGGGCTGGGAAGAGACCCAGTACTTC,CASSQGGGWEETQYF
TRBJ1-1,.,TRBV24-1,medium-sized,TGTGCCACCAGTGATTCGCGGGGCATGAACACTGAAGCTTTCTTT,CATSDSRGMNTEAFF
TRBJ2-5,.,TRBV20-1,.,TGCAGTGCTAGAGCGTCAATAACCCAGTGCTTC,CSARASITQCF
TRBJ1-6,.,TRBV9,medium-sized,TGTGCCAGCAGCGTAGTTGCTATCGGGTCACCCCTCCACTTT,CASSVVAIGSPLHF
TRBJ1-2,.,TRBV12-3/TRBV12-4,.,TGTGCCAGCAGCCAAGCCCATTACTATGTCTACACCTTC,CASSQAHYYVYTF
TRBJ2-1,.,TRBV2,once,TGTGCCAGCAGTGAATCGGGACACTACAATGAGCAGTTCTTC,CASSESGHYNEQFF
TRBJ2-3,.,TRBV7-9,many,TGTGCCAGCAGCAGCACAGTGCGCGATACGCAGTATTTT,CASSSTVRDTQYF
TRBJ2-3,.,TRBV15,.,TGTGCCACCAGCTGGGGACCCTCAGATACGCAGTATTTT,CATSWGPSDTQYF
TRBJ1-4,.,TRBV28,few,TGTGCCAGCACCTCTTGGGGGGCCGCAACTAATGAAAAACTGTTTTTT,CASTSWGAATNEKLFF
TRBJ1-2,.,TRBV19,.,TGTGCCAGTAGTGTAAGAGCCCGGGCCACCTATGGCTACACCTTC,CASSVRARATYGYTF
TRBJ2-7,TRBD1,TRBV19,.,TGTGCCAGTGACACCCCCTTAGGACAGGACTCCTACGAGCAGTACTTC,CASDTPLGQDSYEQYF
TRBJ1-6,.,TRBV6-6,many,TGTGCCAGCAGTAACCAGGGTGGGGATTCACCCCTCCACTTT,CASSNQGGDSPLHF
TRBJ1-1,TRBD1,TRBV20-1,.,TGCAGTGCTAGGGGACCGCCCAGGGGGGCTTTCTTT,CSARGPPRGAFF
TRBJ1-3,.,TRBV24-1,medium-sized,TGTGCCACCAGTGATTTAGGGGCCACAGGTGTCGGGGATTTT,CATSDLGATGVGDF
TRBJ1-5,.,TRBV20-1,many,TGCAGTGCTAGAGAGGCAGGGTATCGGAATCAGCCCCAGCATTTT,CSAREAGYRNQPQHF
TRBJ2-1,TRBD2,TRBV5-1,.,TGCGCCAGCAGCTTGGATCTAGCGGGTAACAATGAGCAGTTCTTC,CASSLDLAGNNEQFF
TRBJ2-7,.,TRBV15,few,TGTGCCACCAGCAGAGATTATACGGATACCTACGAGCAGTACTTC,CATSRDYTDTYEQYF
TRBJ2-5,TRBD2,TRBV15,.,TGTGCCACCAGCGGACTAGCGGGGGAGACCCAGTACTTC,CATSGLAGETQYF
TRBJ1-3,.,TRBV5-6,many,TGTGCCAGCAGCTCGGACTTTTCTGGAAACACCATATATTTT,CASSSDFSGNTIYF
TRBJ1-5,TRBD1,TRBV24-1,.,TGTGCCACCAGTGATGGACAGGGTGAGGAGACCCAGCATTTT,CATSDGQGEETQHF
TRBJ2-1,.,TRBV25-1,few,TGTGCCAGCAGTGAATTAGGGAGGAACAATGAGCAGTTCTTC,CASSELGRNNEQFF
TRBJ2-3,TRBD2,TRBV7-8,many,TGTGCCAGCAGCTTTAGTAGCGGGGGGAGCACAGATACGCAGTATTTT,CASSFSSGGSTDTQYF
TRBJ2-7,.,TRBV4-1,once,TGCGCCAGCAGCCAAGATCGGAGGGCCTACGAGCAGTACTTC,CASSQDRRAYEQYF
TRBJ2-1,TRBD2,TRBV12-3/TRBV12-4,many,TGTACCAGCAGTGGGGCATTAGCGGGAGGGAGCGACAATGAGCAGTTCTTC,CTSSGALAGGSDNEQFF
TRBJ2-7,.,TRBV6-6,many,TGTGCCAGCAGTTACTTGGACGATGCCTACGAGCAGTACTTC,CASSYLDDAYEQYF
TRBJ2-7,TRBD1,TRBV12-3/TRBV12-4,many,TGTGCCAGCACTAAGGGACAGACCTACGAGCAGTACTTC,CASTKGQTYEQYF
TRBJ1-6,TRBD1,TRBV10-3,.,TGTGCCAGCAGGAGACAGGGGAAGTATAATTCGCCCCTCCACTTT,CASRRQGKYNSPLHF
TRBJ2-7,.,TRBV5-6,many,TGTGCCAGCAGCTTGTTCCGGGGTAGGGTCTACGAGCAGTACTTC,CASSLFRGRVYEQYF
TRBJ2-7,TRBD2,TRBV6-6,many,TGTGCCAGCAGGGAGACTAGCGGGTACGAGCAGTACTTC,CASRETSGYEQYF
TRBJ2-2,TRBD2,TRBV20-1,.,TGCAGTGCCCCTGGACTAGCGGGAGAGCTGTTTTTT,CSAPGLAGELFF
TRBJ2-3,TRBD2,TRBV20-1,once,TGCAGTGCTAGAGATTTTGCGGGACTAGCAACCAGTACGCAGTATTTT,CSARDFAGLATSTQYF
TRBJ2-7,.,TRBV9,.,TGTGCCAGCAGCCAGGGATTGTTCGAGCAGTACTTC,CASSQGLFEQYF
TRBJ2-1,TRBD2,TRBV29-1,.,TGCAGCGTTGAAGTACTGGCGGGAGTGTATGAGCAGTTCTTC,CSVEVLAGVYEQFF
TRBJ1-2,.,TRBV27,many,TGTGCCAGCAGTCCGGGACCCAACCGAGGCTACACCTTC,CASSPGPNRGYTF
TRBJ2-1,.,TRBV4-1,many,TGCGCCAGCAGCCAAGTACCAGGCCTTTCCTACAATGAGCAGTTCTTC,CASSQVPGLSYNEQFF
TRBJ1-2,TRBD1,TRBV2,many,TGTGCCAGCAGTGAATGGGGGACAGGGGGCGATGGCTACACCTTC,CASSEWGTGGDGYTF
TRBJ2-1,.,TRBV12-3/TRBV12-4,many,TGTGCCAGCAGTTCAATCGGGGGCCTCTCCTACAATGAGCAGTTCTTC,CASSSIGGLSYNEQFF
TRBJ2-7,.,TRBV3-1,many,TGTGCCAGCAGCCCAGAGACTTCCTACGAGCAGTACTTC,CASSPETSYEQYF